One sample yielded the 13 T cell receptor beta chains listed below, sequenced in a study of human T cells and chemical hapten exposure. Time point: patch test 1, 2 weeks after DPC sensitization. Treatment of the sample: therapeutic diphenylcyclopropenone sensitization with weekly scalp DPC. Via MiXCR, TCRdb re-called the RACE reads, giving one row per CDR3 protein. The table shows 380,000 or so distinct CDR3 sequences, with more than 4.5% occurring only once. The material was whole blood, obtained in connection with sensitization to the hapten diphenylcyclopropenone (DPC). These receptors originate from a woman aged 45 to 65 with alopecia areata. Some clones in this sample may be carry-over from other donors' samples.

This clonotype was seen more than once but under ten times. A read error may be the cause here, since a much bigger clone is one base away. The chain recombines TRBV7-9 with TRBJ2-5; TRBD1 agrees at 7 bases. Germline CDR1 reads SEHNR; CDR2 reads FQNEAQ (reference sequence). This CDR3 contains 14 residues. Unmatched junction bases numbered 0, after V lost 0 bases and J lost 2 bases. CDR3 sequence: CASSLATGQETQYF. In DNA, the CDR3 is TGTGCCAGCAGCTTAGCGACAGGGCAAGAGACCCAGTACTTC.

This chain joins TRBV12-3 or TRBV12-4 and TRBJ1-6; the D gene is possibly TRBD1 (6 bases). This CDR3 region has 15 residues. Trimming took off 5 bases at V and 10 bases at J, with 18 bases between the two ends. The CDR3: CASSPDRSARSPLHF. As DNA, the CDR3 is TGTGCCAGCAGTCCCGACAGGTCCGCCAGATCACCCCTCCACTTT.

This clonotype has a count of ten or more. The chain joins TRBV5-5 to TRBJ2-3; 10 bases are a match to TRBD1. This CDR3 has 15 amino acids. Germline V gene lookup returns CDR1 SGHKS and CDR2 YYEKEE (reference sequence). V dropped 0 bases and J dropped 6; count of bases not matched to a gene: 4. CDR3 protein: CASSLAGTGADTQYF. The CDR3 nucleotides are TGTGCCAGCAGCTTGGCGGGGACAGGGGCCGATACGCAGTATTTT.

This clonotype was observed a handful of times. This chain uses TRBV14 with TRBJ1-5; 7 bases line up with TRBD1. Unmatched junction bases numbered 14, after V lost 0 bases and J lost 0 bases. The V gene's germline CDR1 is SGHDN and CDR2 FVKESK. This CDR3 spans 20 amino acids. The CDR3 nucleotides are TGTGCCAGCAGCCAAGAAGGGGGCTGGGACAGTAGGAATAGCAATCAGCCCCAGCATTTT. This encodes CASSQEGGWDSRNSNQPQHF.

This clonotype was observed a handful of times. The CDR3 loop is CASSLVTSSTFLSSYEQYF. The CDR3 region has the DNA TGTGCCAGCAGTTTAGTTACTAGCTCAACCTTCCTCAGCTCCTACGAGCAGTACTTC. This chain connects TRBV28 to TRBJ2-7; a possible D gene is TRBD2 (6 bases). Trimming shortened V by 2 bases and J by 0 bases, and 23 bases separated the two germline ends. The CDR3 contains 19 residues. CDR1 is MDHEN, CDR2 SYDVKM, per germline.

This clonotype was detected ten times or more. The chain has TRBV29-1 and TRBJ2-1; 9 bases are shared with TRBD2. The CDR3 extends over 14 amino acids. V gave up 5 bases and J gave up 7 bases; unmatched junction bases: 9. Germline values: CDR1 SQVTM, CDR2 ANQGSEA. The CDR3 loop is CSVSARSGGNEQFF. As DNA, the CDR3 is TGCAGCGTTTCAGCCCGTAGCGGGGGAAATGAGCAGTTCTTC.

This clonotype has more than one count but fewer than ten. This sequence joins TRBV19 and TRBJ2-1; D gene unclear. The CDR3 extends over 13 amino acids. Between the trimmed V and J ends, which lost 6 bases and 0 bases, there was a span of 6 bases. Looked up from germline, CDR1 is LNHDA and CDR2 is SQIVND (reference sequence). CDR3 nucleotides: TGTGCCAGTAGGGGCCTCTCCTACAATGAGCAGTTCTTC. Its protein is CASRGLSYNEQFF.

At least ten counts were recorded for this clonotype. The rearrangement links TRBV7-2 to TRBJ1-5, with 8 bases identical to TRBD1. V lost 4 bases, J lost 9 bases, and 8 bases stayed unmatched. Per the germline V gene, CDR1 is SGHTA and CDR2 is FQGNSA. CDR3 length: 14 amino acids. CDR3 protein: CASSWTGSMGPQHF. For the CDR3, the DNA is TGTGCCAGCAGCTGGACAGGGAGCATGGGGCCCCAGCATTTT.

The chain uses TRBV15 and TRBJ1-6; D is unclear. Between the trimmed V and J ends, which lost 5 bases and 5 bases, there was a span of 10 bases. Germline V lookup: CDR1 LNHNV, CDR2 YYDKDF (reference sequence). This CDR3 spans 14 amino acids. In DNA, the CDR3 is TGTGCCACCAGCCCGACGGGGAATAATTCACCCCTCCACTTT. Its translation: CATSPTGNNSPLHF.

The rearrangement joins TRBV15 to TRBJ2-3, with 7 bases identical to TRBD1. Germline-derived CDR1 and CDR2 are LNHNV and YYDKDF (reference sequence). This CDR3 is 15 amino acids long. Trimming took 5 bases from V and 4 from J; bases not matched to a gene: 9. CDR3 sequence (DNA): TGTGCCACCAGCCCGAGGGATAGGGGGCCAGATACGCAGTATTTT. Translated: CATSPRDRGPDTQYF.

Many counts were recorded for this clonotype. The V and J genes are TRBV20-1 and TRBJ2-1; a weak D match, TRBD1 (5 bases). This CDR3 comprises 16 residues. Germline loops: CDR1 DFQATT, CDR2 SNEGSKA (reference sequence). The V gene lost 4 bases and the J gene lost 5 bases, with 21 bases spanning the gap. The CDR3 DNA reads TGCAGTGCTAAGAAACCGACAGAGACCAGGAACAATGAGCAGTTCTTC. As protein: CSAKKPTETRNNEQFF.

The chain uses TRBV29-1 and TRBJ1-3, with a tentative D call TRBD1 (5 bases). The ends were cut back, 3 bases at V and 0 bases at J, with 15 bases in the middle. Per the germline V gene, CDR1 is SQVTM and CDR2 is ANQGSEA. The CDR3 spans 16 residues. This CDR3 is CSVEGDRALSGNTIYF. CDR3 nucleotides: TGCAGCGTTGAGGGGGATAGAGCCCTCTCTGGAAACACCATATATTTT.

This clonotype was detected a few times. This rearrangement joins TRBV7-2 to TRBJ2-5; perhaps TRBD2 as D (7 bases). V was trimmed by 4 bases and J by 5 bases, leaving 17 bases between them. The CDR3 consists of 15 residues. From germline, CDR1 is SGHTA and CDR2 FQGNSA. The chain's CDR3 is CASSSRGGAAETQYF. The CDR3 nucleotides are TGTGCCAGCAGCTCCCGAGGGGGGGCGGCGGAGACCCAGTACTTC.